The clone carrying this TCR beta chain has just a few counts. Antigen specificity is unknown. The data stem from a study of somatic mutations in cytotoxic T cells in rheumatoid arthritis. Overall study context: Certain V beta antibody-stained T-cell populations, V beta1+ cells sequenced for TCRB among them, were flow-sorted to nearly 100% purity.

The CDR3 has 14 amino acids. The ends were cut back, 5 bases at V and 10 bases at J, with 18 bases in the middle. Germline values: CDR1 PRHDT, CDR2 FYEKMQ (reference sequence). Recruitment of healthy controls drew on blood donors, who had a median age of about 55 years (range about 21-75) and were roughly 50% female. Study-wide results and limits: In rheumatoid arthritis patients, unlike healthy controls, CD8+ clonality rose with age. Patients with a largest CD8+ clone exceeding 20% of CD8+ cells numbered 8 of 65.

Produced via immunoSEQ multiplex PCR; TCRdb's table is partial and in-frame only. The table includes several thousand clones, approximately 60% detected once. Sequenced sample: CD8+ T cells sorted from blood. This receptor was identified in a woman aged 35 to 49 in good health. V and J are TRBV13 and TRBJ2-1, with D perhaps TRBD1 (5 bases). CDR3 bases: TGTGCCAGCAGCCAGTGGGAAGGGGATAAGGAGCAGTTCTTC. This translates into CASSQWEGDKEQFF.